Described below is a single TCR beta chain sequence and its context. PCR employed 60 Vbeta and 13 Jbeta primers. Data came from immunoSEQ multiplex PCR; TCRdb stores just in-frame clones and leaves some out. The sample carries approximately 100,000 clones, approximately 78% recorded once. The sample originates from a study of cytomegalovirus exposure and HLA in healthy donors. This sequence originates from a man aged 40-49 years in good health and CMV-seronegative. The specimen sequenced was PBMCs.

DNA of the CDR3: TGCGCCAGCAGCCAAGATCTTCAGGGGGCACAGCCCCAGCATTTT. It is translated as CASSQDLQGAQPQHF. The chain combines TRBV4-1 with TRBJ1-5, with TRBD1 identical over 8 bases. This CDR3 is built from 15 residues. J was trimmed by 7 bases and V by 0 bases; bases with no gene match: 5. Germline loops: CDR1 MGHRA, CDR2 YSYEKL.